The entry below gives a single TCR beta chain sequence along with its context. Its target is not known. The protocol attached unique molecular identifiers to individual cDNA molecules. TCRdb independently ran MiXCR on the 5' RACE reads; one entry per CDR3 protein. The sample includes about 99,000 distinct CDR3 sequences, roughly 15% of them seen just once. These data belong to a study of early T cells in non-severe SARS-CoV-2 infection. Study conclusions and caveats: Reliance on VDJdb matching favored anti-spike CD8 responses; private and CD4 specificities were missed.

The CDR3 is 16 amino acids. V lost 5 bases and J lost 5; bases outside the gene matches: 13. Germline CDR1 and CDR2: MGHDK and SYGVNS. The material sequenced was whole blood. The chain employs TRBV25-1 and TRBJ1-1, with 8 bases aligning to TRBD1. This clonotype originated in an adult who was a healthcare worker with PCR-confirmed SARS-CoV-2 infection or an uninfected control (not recorded which). CDR3: CASSTGGGLSRTEAFF. In DNA, the CDR3 is TGTGCCAGCAGTACAGGGGGGGGACTTTCCCGGACTGAAGCTTTCTTT.